Detailed here is one T cell receptor (beta chain). The CDR3 covers 12 residues. Germline V gene lookup returns CDR1 GTSNPN and CDR2 SVGIG (reference sequence). TRB was amplified by touch-down multiplex PCR, primer pools A and B combined. Reprocessing the multiplex PCR reads, TCRdb reports a single entry for every CDR3 protein and omits DNA. The data show nearly 15,000 distinct CDR3 sequences, and the top ten clones hold around 3.5%. TRB amplification used approximately 250 ng of peripheral blood genomic DNA. The sample belongs to a study of T cell clusters in autoimmune cytopenias. On the study more broadly: A median of approximately 47,000 TRB reads per sample yielded a median roughly 2,300 distinct clonotypes.

These data were also filed under a second study, of T cell repertoires in aging, cancer and after chemotherapy.

The specimen sequenced was peripheral blood. The V gene is TRBV30, the J gene TRBJ1-3. The source of this sequence is a human donor in good health. The chain's CDR3 is CAWKTSGNTIYF.